The TCR beta chain described here comes from a study of early T cells in non-severe SARS-CoV-2 infection. For the study at large: Chains were not paired, and sequencing was done on bulk RNA from unsorted whole blood.

Concerning this clonotype itself: Its antigen is unknown.

Study-wide points: VDJdb-based matching was biased toward anti-spike CD8 responses and missed private and CD4 specificities.

From the 5' RACE reads, TCRdb called clonotypes with MiXCR, one entry per CDR3 protein. The sample has about 64,000 distinct CDR3 sequences, 18% seen once. The sequencing used whole blood, collected at baseline. This TCR was recovered from an adult who was a healthcare worker with PCR-confirmed SARS-CoV-2 infection or an uninfected control (not recorded which).

The CDR3 loop is CASSFANSPLHF. The CDR3 DNA reads TGTGCCAGCAGTTTTGCGAATTCACCCCTCCACTTT. J is TRBJ1-6 and V is TRBV12-3 or TRBV12-4; D remains ambiguous. The CDR3 extends over 12 amino acids. Deletions cut 3 bases from V and 7 bases from J, with 4 bases between.